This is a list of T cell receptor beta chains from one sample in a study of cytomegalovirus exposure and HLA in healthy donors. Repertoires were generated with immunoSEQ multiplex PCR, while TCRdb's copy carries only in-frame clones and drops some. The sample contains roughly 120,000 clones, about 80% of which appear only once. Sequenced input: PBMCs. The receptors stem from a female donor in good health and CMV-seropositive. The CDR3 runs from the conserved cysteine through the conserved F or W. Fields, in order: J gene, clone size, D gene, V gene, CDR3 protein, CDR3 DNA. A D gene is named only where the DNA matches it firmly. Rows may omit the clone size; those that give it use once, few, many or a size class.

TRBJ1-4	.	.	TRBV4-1	CASSQSQATNEKLFF	TGCGCCAGCAGCCAATCACAGGCAACTAATGAAAAACTGTTTTTT
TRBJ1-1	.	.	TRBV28	CASSLGGGGTEAFF	TGTGCCAGCAGTTTGGGAGGTGGAGGGACTGAAGCTTTCTTT
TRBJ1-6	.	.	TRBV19	CASSIEVAYNSPLHF	TGTGCCAGTAGTATTGAGGTGGCCTATAATTCACCCCTCCACTTT
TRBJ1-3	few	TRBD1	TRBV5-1	CASSGGTGNTIYF	TGCGCCAGCAGCGGCGGGACAGGGAACACCATATATTTT
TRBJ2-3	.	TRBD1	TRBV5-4	CASSLRQGWGTDTQYF	TGTGCCAGCAGCTTGAGACAGGGGTGGGGCACAGATACGCAGTATTTT
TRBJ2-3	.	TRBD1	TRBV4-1	CASSQGGGTGSADTQYF	TGCGCCAGCAGCCAAGGTGGGGGGACAGGGTCCGCAGATACGCAGTATTTT
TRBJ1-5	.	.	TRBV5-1	CASSLAGERDQPQHF	TGCGCCAGCAGCTTGGCCGGGGAACGGGATCAGCCCCAGCATTTT
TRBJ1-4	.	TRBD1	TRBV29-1	CSVATGGAGNEKLFF	TGCAGCGTTGCGACAGGGGGCGCCGGTAATGAAAAACTGTTTTTT
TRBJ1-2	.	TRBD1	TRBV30	CAFGQGGYGYTF	TGTGCCTTTGGACAGGGTGGCTATGGCTACACCTTC
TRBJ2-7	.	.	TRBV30	CAWKHSGYEQYF	TGTGCCTGGAAACATTCGGGATACGAGCAGTACTTC
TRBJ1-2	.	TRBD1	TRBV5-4	CASSLWAGQGPYGYTF	TGTGCCAGCAGCTTGTGGGCGGGACAGGGGCCCTATGGCTACACCTTC
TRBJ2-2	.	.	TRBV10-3	CAIAQDNTGELFF	TGTGCCATCGCACAGGACAACACCGGGGAGCTGTTTTTT
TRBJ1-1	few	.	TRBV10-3	CAISAPVPNTEAFF	TGTGCCATCAGTGCCCCGGTACCGAACACTGAAGCTTTCTTT
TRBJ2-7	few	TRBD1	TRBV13	CASSRGQLSYEQYF	TGTGCCAGCAGCAGGGGACAGCTCTCCTACGAGCAGTACTTC
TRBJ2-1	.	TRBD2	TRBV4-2	CASSPQFSGGANEQFF	TGTGCCAGCAGCCCCCAGTTTAGCGGGGGGGCTAATGAGCAGTTCTTC
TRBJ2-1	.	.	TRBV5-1	CASSFSGTEQFF	TGCGCCAGCAGCTTTAGCGGCACGGAGCAGTTCTTC
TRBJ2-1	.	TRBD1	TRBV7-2	CASTQGWDVEQFF	TGTGCCAGCACACAGGGGTGGGATGTTGAGCAGTTCTTC
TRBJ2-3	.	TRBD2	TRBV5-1	CASSPAVSVAGWYF	TGCGCCAGCAGCCCGGCGGTCTCCGTAGCGGGGTGGTATTTT
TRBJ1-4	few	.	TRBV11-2	CASSLVEEKLFF	TGTGCCAGCAGCTTAGTGGAGGAAAAACTGTTTTTT
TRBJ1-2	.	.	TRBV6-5	CASSTGAFRGNGYTF	TGTGCCAGCAGTACCGGGGCATTCCGCGGGAATGGCTACACCTTC
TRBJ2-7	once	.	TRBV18	CASSQRDEQYF	TGTGCCAGCTCACAAAGAGACGAGCAGTACTTC
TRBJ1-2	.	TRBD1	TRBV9	CASSVGRGPYGYTF	TGTGCCAGCAGCGTAGGCAGGGGGCCCTATGGCTACACCTTC
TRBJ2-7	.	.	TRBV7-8	CASSLEGQRGYEQYF	TGTGCCAGCAGCTTAGAAGGGCAAAGGGGCTACGAGCAGTACTTC
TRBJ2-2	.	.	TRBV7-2	CASSLQGSGELFF	TGTGCCAGCAGCTTGCAGGGCTCCGGGGAGCTGTTTTTT
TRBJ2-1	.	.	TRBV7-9	CASRPPVRYTYNEQFF	TGTGCCAGCAGGCCCCCGGTCCGGTATACGTACAATGAGCAGTTCTTC
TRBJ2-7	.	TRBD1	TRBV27	CASSFRQGTRDEQYF	TGTGCCAGCAGCTTTAGACAGGGGACCCGGGACGAGCAGTACTTC
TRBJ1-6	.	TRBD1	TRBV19	CASSMGVAGQGGSPLHF	TGTGCCAGTAGTATGGGGGTGGCGGGACAGGGAGGATCACCCCTCCACTTT
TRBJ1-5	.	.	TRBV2	CASSVQGSHQPQHF	TGTGCCAGCAGTGTACAGGGCTCGCATCAGCCCCAGCATTTT
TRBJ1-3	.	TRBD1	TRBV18	CASSPATGWANTIYF	TGTGCCAGCTCACCCGCGACAGGGTGGGCAAACACCATATATTTT
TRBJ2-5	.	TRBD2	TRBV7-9	CASSLGGGRDQETQYF	TGTGCCAGCAGCTTAGGCGGGGGGCGGGACCAAGAGACCCAGTACTTC
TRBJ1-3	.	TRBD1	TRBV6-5	CASSRTGVGNTIYF	TGTGCCAGCAGTAGGACAGGGGTGGGAAACACCATATATTTT